Listed here are 17 T cell receptor beta chains from one sample, sequenced in a study of early T cells in non-severe SARS-CoV-2 infection. One entry per CDR3 protein results from TCRdb running MiXCR on the 5' RACE reads. The table records tens of thousands of distinct CDR3 sequences, approximately 11% of them present only once. Sequenced sample: whole blood. The receptors come from an adult who was a healthcare worker with PCR-confirmed SARS-CoV-2 infection or an uninfected control (not recorded which).

The CDR3 coding sequence is TGTGCCAGCAGTTTGGTACCAGATACGCAGTATTTT. The encoded protein is CASSLVPDTQYF. The chain has TRBV12-3 or TRBV12-4 and TRBJ2-3; D is uncertain. V lost 3 bases to trimming and J lost 4 bases, with 5 bases between them. The CDR3 covers 12 residues.

The V call is TRBV20-1, the J call TRBJ1-1; D is unresolved. V was trimmed by 1 base and J by 5 bases, leaving 20 bases between them. The CDR3 length is 16 residues. In germline, CDR1 is DFQATT, CDR2 SNEGSKA (reference sequence). The CDR3 is CSARGGLGGRGTEAFF. In DNA, the CDR3 is TGCAGTGCTAGAGGAGGACTAGGCGGGCGAGGTACTGAAGCTTTCTTT.

This clonotype was counted only a few times. CDR3 sequence: CASSLARQDYTEAFF. The CDR3 DNA reads as TGTGCCAGCAGCTTAGCGCGACAGGATTACACTGAAGCTTTCTTT. The chain has TRBV7-2 and TRBJ1-1, with D possibly matching TRBD1 (6 bases). Trimming took off 0 bases at V and 3 bases at J, with 11 bases between the two ends. The CDR3 loop spans 15 amino acids. From germline, CDR1 is SGHTA and CDR2 FQGNSA.

The sample holds many counts of this clonotype. The chain employs TRBV18 and TRBJ2-1; D remains ambiguous. The length of the CDR3 is 13 residues. Germline V CDR1 and CDR2: KGHSH, LQKENI. The V end lost 1 base, the J end lost 8 bases, and 9 bases lay between the germline ends. The CDR3 reads CASSPRIGDEQFF. The DNA for the CDR3 is TGTGCCAGCTCACCACGAATTGGCGATGAGCAGTTCTTC. The full variable domain, in which reference TRBV18 and TRBJ2-1 provide the parts outside the CDR3, is NAGVMQNPRHLVRRRGQEARLRCSPMKGHSHVYWYRQLPEEGLKFMVYLQKENIIDESGMPKERFSAEFPKEGPSILRIQQVVRGDSAAYFCASSPRIGDEQFFGPGTRLTVL.

This rearrangement joins TRBV20-1 to TRBJ1-2, with D perhaps matching TRBD1 (6 bases). This CDR3 has 16 amino acids. With 4 bases removed from V and 3 bases from J, the gap between germline ends came to 21 bases. Germline V gives CDR1 DFQATT, CDR2 SNEGSKA (reference sequence). The CDR3 nucleotides read TGCAGTGCTACCTCGGGAGGGGGGATTTCACACTATGGCTACACCTTC. Protein product: CSATSGGGISHYGYTF.

There are many counts of this clonotype. The chain combines TRBV24-1 with TRBJ2-3; D is uncertain. The CDR3 sequence is 13 residues long. Trimming took off 2 bases at V and 2 bases at J, with 4 bases between the two ends. Looked up from germline, CDR1 is KGHDR and CDR2 is SFDVKD. The CDR3 loop reads CATSDWDTDTQYF. The CDR3 DNA is TGTGCCACCAGTGATTGGGACACAGATACGCAGTATTTT.

This clonotype showed up many times. This chain uses TRBV24-1 with TRBJ2-3, with D possibly being TRBD1 (5 bases). Germline assignment: CDR1 KGHDR and CDR2 SFDVKD. This CDR3 is built from 15 residues. The V and J ends lost 3 bases and 4 bases respectively, with 13 bases between them. Here the CDR3 reads CATSDRQFWADTQYF. The CDR3 DNA reads as TGTGCCACCAGTGATCGACAGTTCTGGGCAGATACGCAGTATTTT.

This clonotype occurred many times. The chain joins TRBV20-1 to TRBJ1-6; D not certain. V lost 0 bases, J lost 9 bases, and 12 bases lay in between. CDR1 DFQATT and CDR2 SNEGSKA come from the germline V gene (reference sequence). CDR3 length: 14 amino acids. The DNA for the CDR3 is TGCAGTGCTAGAGATCCCTTCATTGGTTCACCCCTCCACTTT. Its translation: CSARDPFIGSPLHF.

This clonotype appeared many times. The V gene is TRBV24-1, the J gene TRBJ1-1; D possibly corresponds to TRBD1 (6 bases). This CDR3 is built from 15 residues. Germline lookup yields CDR1 KGHDR and CDR2 SFDVKD. Deletions cut 7 bases from V and 2 bases from J, with 16 bases between. CDR3 in amino acids: CATRPSRQANTEAFF. DNA of the CDR3: TGTGCCACCAGGCCCTCTCGACAGGCTAACACTGAAGCTTTCTTT.

There are a few counts of this clonotype. V usage is TRBV19 and J usage is TRBJ2-7; D uncertain. The CDR3 length is 13 residues. V was shortened by 5 bases and J by 0 bases, with 8 bases between the two germline ends. The germline V gene has CDR1 LNHDA and CDR2 SQIVND (reference sequence). CDR3 in DNA: TGTGCCAGTAGTCCCGGCCCCTCCTACGAGCAGTACTTC. It translates to CASSPGPSYEQYF.

The chain joins TRBV4-3 to TRBJ1-2; tentative D call: TRBD1 (6 bases). Germline CDR1 and CDR2: LGHNA and YSLEER. The V end was cut by 2 bases, the J end by 5 bases, with 15 bases between. This CDR3 comprises 15 residues. The CDR3 nucleotides are TGCGCCAGCAGCCAACGGGCCCGAGGGGGGTATGGCTACACCTTC. This gives the protein CASSQRARGGYGYTF.

This clonotype has only a few counts. The genes are TRBV19 and TRBJ2-4; weak D call: TRBD1 (6 bases). The V and J ends lost 3 bases and 6 bases respectively, with 18 bases between them. The germline gives CDR1 LNHDA, CDR2 SQIVND (reference sequence). The length of the CDR3 is 16 residues. The CDR3 protein is CASSIGFSGTRNIQYF. The CDR3 nucleotides read TGTGCCAGTAGTATTGGTTTTTCGGGGACAAGAAACATTCAGTACTTC.

The chain combines TRBV10-3 with TRBJ1-1; maybe TRBD1 (5 bases). This CDR3 comprises 15 residues. V was clipped by 7 bases and J by 1 base, with 16 bases between them. Germline V gene sequence: CDR1 ENHRY, CDR2 SYGVKD. CDR3 loop: CAIKGRLGTNTEAFF. Here the CDR3 DNA reads TGTGCCATCAAAGGACGATTAGGGACGAACACTGAAGCTTTCTTT.

This clonotype was seen a few times. J is TRBJ1-2 and V is TRBV20-1; D might be TRBD1 (5 bases). Trimming removed 0 bases from V and 4 bases from J, with 15 bases in between. The CDR3 contains 15 residues. CDR1 and CDR2 (germline): DFQATT, SNEGSKA (reference sequence). CDR3 DNA sequence: TGCAGTGCTAGAGATCATAAGGGGCCTAGCTATGGCTACACCTTC. Translated: CSARDHKGPSYGYTF.

With respect to this clonotype: A much larger clone is a single base away; this may be a read error. CDR3 nucleotides: TGTGCCAGCAGTTTAGGGGGGACTAGTGTCTCGGAGACCCAGAACTTC. This translates into CASSLGGTSVSETQNF. This chain uses TRBV12-3 or TRBV12-4 with TRBJ2-5, with 8 bases identical to TRBD2. The CDR3 is 16 amino acids.

The chain uses TRBV19 and TRBJ1-4; D remains unclear. The CDR3 runs 13 residues. From germline, CDR1 is LNHDA and CDR2 SQIVND (reference sequence). Deletions cut 7 bases from V and 1 base from J, with 7 bases between. The CDR3 nucleotides read TGTGCCAGTACCCCATTAACTAATGAAAAACTGTTTTTT. Its translation: CASTPLTNEKLFF.

This chain uses TRBV12-3 or TRBV12-4 with TRBJ2-5; D possibly corresponds to TRBD2 (6 bases). The CDR3 is 15 residues long. V was clipped by 7 bases and J by 1 base, with 16 bases between them. The CDR3 coding sequence is TGTGCCAGCACCGCGGGGAGGTGGGGCCAAGAGACCCAGTACTTC. Encoded protein: CASTAGRWGQETQYF.